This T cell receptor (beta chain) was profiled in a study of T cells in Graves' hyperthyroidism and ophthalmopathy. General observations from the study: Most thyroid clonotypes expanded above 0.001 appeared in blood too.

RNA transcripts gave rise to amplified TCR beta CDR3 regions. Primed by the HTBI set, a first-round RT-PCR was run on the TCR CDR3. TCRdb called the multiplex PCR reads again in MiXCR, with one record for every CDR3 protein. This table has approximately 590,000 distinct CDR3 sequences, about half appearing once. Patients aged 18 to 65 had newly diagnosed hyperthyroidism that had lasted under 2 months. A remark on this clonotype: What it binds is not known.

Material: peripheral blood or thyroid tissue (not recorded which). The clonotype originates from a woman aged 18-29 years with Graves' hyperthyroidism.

Here the CDR3 DNA reads TGCAGTGCTAGGGGGTCCGGGGGATTCAATGAAAAACTGTTTTTT. Translation gives CSARGSGGFNEKLFF. The chain combines TRBV20-1 with TRBJ1-4; D perhaps matches TRBD1 (5 bases). The germline gives CDR1 DFQATT, CDR2 SNEGSKA (reference sequence). V dropped 3 bases and J dropped 5 bases, with 16 bases sitting between them. The CDR3 extends over 15 amino acids.